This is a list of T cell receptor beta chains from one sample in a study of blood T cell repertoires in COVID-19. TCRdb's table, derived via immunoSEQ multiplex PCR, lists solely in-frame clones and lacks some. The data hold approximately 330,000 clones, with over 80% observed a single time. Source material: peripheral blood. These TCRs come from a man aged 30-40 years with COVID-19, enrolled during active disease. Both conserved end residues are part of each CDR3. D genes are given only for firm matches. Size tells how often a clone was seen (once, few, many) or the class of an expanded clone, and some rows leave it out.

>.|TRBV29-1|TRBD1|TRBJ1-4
CSGMTGGRATNEKLFF
TGCAGCGGGATGACAGGGGGCAGAGCAACTAATGAAAAACTGTTTTTT
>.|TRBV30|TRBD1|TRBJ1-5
CAWSRGTGDNQPQHF
TGTGCCTGGAGTCGGGGGACAGGGGACAATCAGCCCCAGCATTTT
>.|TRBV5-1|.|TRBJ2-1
CASSTGGLPNEQFF
TGCGCCAGCAGCACGGGGGGCCTCCCCAATGAGCAGTTCTTC
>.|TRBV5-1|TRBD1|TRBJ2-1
CASSAAGTGDYNEQFF
TGCGCCAGCAGCGCCGCCGGGACAGGGGACTACAATGAGCAGTTCTTC
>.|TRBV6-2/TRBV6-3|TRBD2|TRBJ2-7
CASSRGTSGRGYEQYF
TGTGCCAGCAGTCGGGGGACTAGCGGGCGCGGCTACGAGCAGTACTTC
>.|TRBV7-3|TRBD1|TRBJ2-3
CASSRLGGTGVTDTQYF
TGTGCCAGCAGCCGCCTGGGGGGGACAGGGGTCACAGATACGCAGTATTTT
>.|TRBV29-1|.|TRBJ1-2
CSVPQGSPYGYTF
TGCAGCGTTCCGCAGGGGTCCCCATATGGCTACACCTTC
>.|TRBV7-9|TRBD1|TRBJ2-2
CASSSFLGQLNTGELFF
TGTGCCAGCAGCTCATTTCTGGGACAGTTGAACACCGGGGAGCTGTTTTTT
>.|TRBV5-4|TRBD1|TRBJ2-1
CASSPGQGAVNEQFF
TGTGCCAGCAGCCCGGGACAGGGGGCAGTCAATGAGCAGTTCTTC
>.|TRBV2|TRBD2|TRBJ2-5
CASSEGLAKETQYF
TGTGCCAGCAGTGAAGGACTAGCGAAAGAGACCCAGTACTTC
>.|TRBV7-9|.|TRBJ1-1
CASSLTGDTEAFF
TGTGCCAGCAGCTTGACAGGTGACACTGAAGCTTTCTTT
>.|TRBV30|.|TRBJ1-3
CAWSVSRTFAGNTIYF
TGTGCCTGGAGTGTGAGTCGAACCTTTGCTGGAAACACCATATATTTT
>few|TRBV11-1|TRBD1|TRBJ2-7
CASSYGTGGYEQYF
TGTGCCAGCAGCTATGGGACAGGGGGCTACGAGCAGTACTTC
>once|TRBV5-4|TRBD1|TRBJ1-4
CASSLQGAGEKLFF
TGTGCCAGCAGCCTACAGGGGGCGGGTGAAAAACTGTTTTTT
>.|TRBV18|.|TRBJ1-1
CASSQLQGEAFF
TGTGCCAGCTCACAATTACAGGGTGAAGCTTTCTTT
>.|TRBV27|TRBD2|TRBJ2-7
CASSLWGGDGLYEQYF
TGTGCCAGCAGTTTATGGGGAGGGGATGGTTTGTACGAGCAGTACTTC
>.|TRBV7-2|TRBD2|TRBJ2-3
CASSLGLAGGINIF
TGTGCCAGCAGCTTGGGACTAGCGGGGGGAATCAATATATTT
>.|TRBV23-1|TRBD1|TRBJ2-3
CASSHASGQAKDTQYF
TGCGCCAGCAGTCATGCATCGGGACAGGCAAAAGATACGCAGTATTTT
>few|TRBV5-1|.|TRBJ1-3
CASSSPGQGNTIYF
TGCGCCAGCAGCTCCCCAGGGCAGGGAAACACCATATATTTT
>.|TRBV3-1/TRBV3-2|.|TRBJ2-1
CASSPWAQGYNEQFF
TGTGCCAGCAGCCCCTGGGCCCAGGGGTACAATGAGCAGTTCTTC
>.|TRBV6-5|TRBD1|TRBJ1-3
CASSYSRDRAGNTIYF
TGTGCCAGCAGTTACTCGAGGGACAGGGCAGGAAACACCATATATTTT
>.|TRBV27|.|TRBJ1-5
CASSLSGLDKIRQPQHF
TGTGCCAGCAGTTTATCGGGGTTGGACAAGATCAGACAGCCCCAGCATTTT
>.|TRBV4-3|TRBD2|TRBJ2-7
CASSQTGGGNEQYF
TGCGCCAGCAGCCAAACGGGAGGGGGGAACGAGCAGTACTTC
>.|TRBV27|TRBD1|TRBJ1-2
CASSRRPTGYGYTF
TGTGCCAGCAGTCGACGACCGACAGGGTATGGCTACACCTTC
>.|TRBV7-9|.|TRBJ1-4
CASSLGAGGVEKLFF
TGTGCCAGCAGCTTAGGGGCTGGGGGCGTTGAAAAACTGTTTTTT
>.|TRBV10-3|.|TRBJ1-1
CAITSFPNTEAFF
TGTGCCATCACCTCCTTTCCGAACACTGAAGCTTTCTTT
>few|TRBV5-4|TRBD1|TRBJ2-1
CASSPGQGAYNEQFF
TGTGCCAGCAGCCCGGGACAGGGGGCTTACAATGAGCAGTTCTTC
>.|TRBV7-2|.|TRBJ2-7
CASSRAGADPYEQYF
TGTGCCAGCAGTCGCGCGGGGGCAGATCCCTACGAGCAGTACTTC
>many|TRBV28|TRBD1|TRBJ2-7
CASSSDRGTEQYF
TGTGCCAGCAGTTCGGACAGGGGGACCGAGCAGTACTTC
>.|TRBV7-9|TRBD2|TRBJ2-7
CASRNGGGYEQYF
TGTGCCAGCAGGAACGGCGGGGGCTACGAGCAGTACTTC
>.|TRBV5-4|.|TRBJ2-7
CASSSRDYAYEQYF
TGTGCCAGCAGTTCCAGGGATTATGCCTACGAGCAGTACTTC
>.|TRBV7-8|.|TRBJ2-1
CASSLTGHSNEQFF
TGTGCCAGCAGCTTAACGGGACATAGCAATGAGCAGTTCTTC
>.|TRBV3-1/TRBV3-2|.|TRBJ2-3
CASSLFSTDTQYF
TGTGCCAGCAGCCTCTTTAGCACAGATACGCAGTATTTT
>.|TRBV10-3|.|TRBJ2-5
CAISGQVNRETQYF
TGTGCCATCAGTGGGCAGGTCAATAGAGAGACCCAGTACTTC
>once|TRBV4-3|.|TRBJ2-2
CASSQAENTGELFF
TGCGCCAGCAGCCAAGCAGAGAACACCGGGGAGCTGTTTTTT
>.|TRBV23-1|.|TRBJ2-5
CASSQSGGVEQETQYF
TGCGCCAGCAGTCAATCCGGGGGTGTTGAACAAGAGACCCAGTACTTC
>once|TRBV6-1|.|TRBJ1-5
CASSEIGRTYGNQPQHF
TGTGCCAGCAGTGAAATAGGCAGGACTTATGGCAATCAGCCCCAGCATTTT
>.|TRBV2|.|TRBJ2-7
CASSEPGGRSSYEQYF
TGTGCCAGCAGTGAACCGGGCGGGCGGTCCTCCTACGAGCAGTACTTC
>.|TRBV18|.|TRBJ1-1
CASSPLPGQNTEAFF
TGTGCCAGCTCACCACTGCCCGGACAGAACACTGAAGCTTTCTTT
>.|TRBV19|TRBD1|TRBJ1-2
CASSIDLPAGGGYGYTF
TGTGCCAGTAGTATAGATTTGCCCGCAGGGGGCGGCTATGGCTACACCTTC
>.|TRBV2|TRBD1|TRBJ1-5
CASSGDRDYIGNQPQHF
TGTGCCAGCAGTGGGGACAGGGATTATATCGGCAATCAGCCCCAGCATTTT
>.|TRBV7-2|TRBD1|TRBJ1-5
CASSFGPGQGLQPQHF
TGTGCCAGCAGCTTTGGGCCGGGACAGGGGCTACAGCCCCAGCATTTT
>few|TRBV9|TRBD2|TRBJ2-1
CASSVEGRLAGDRQDEQFF
TGTGCCAGCAGCGTAGAGGGAAGACTAGCGGGAGATCGGCAAGATGAGCAGTTCTTC